These 8 T cell receptor beta chains were all obtained from the same sample, sequenced in a study of blood T cells in healthy people across ages. Combining a sample-barcoded 5' primer with a J-beta primer mix, a second PCR ran for roughly 7 to 12 cycles. TCRdb re-derived calls from the 5' RACE reads in MiXCR, one entry per CDR3 protein. The repertoire holds some 760,000 distinct CDR3 sequences, with around 25% as singletons. These sequences were also reported in another study, on T cells of mothers and their children.

Sequencing used blood. The receptors were sampled from a boy younger than 18 in good health.

The chain carries TRBV9 and TRBJ2-1, with a weak D call TRBD2 (6 bases). Germline assignment: CDR1 SGDLS and CDR2 YYNGEE. This CDR3 spans 16 amino acids. V was cut by 3 bases and J by 2 bases, with 15 bases left in between. The CDR3 DNA reads as TGTGCCAGCAGCGAGGACCAGGGAGGCACCTACAATGAGCAGTTCTTC. Translation gives CASSEDQGGTYNEQFF.

The chain couples TRBV5-5 to TRBJ1-5; no clear D. V was pared by 0 bases and J by 1 base, with 8 bases between. Germline V gives CDR1 SGHKS, CDR2 YYEKEE (reference sequence). This CDR3 is built from 15 residues. The CDR3 bases are TGTGCCAGCAGCTTGGGCCCGATCAGCAATCAGCCCCAGCATTTT. Its protein product is CASSLGPISNQPQHF.

The rearrangement links TRBV24-1 to TRBJ1-2; D might be TRBD1 (6 bases). Germline V lookup: CDR1 KGHDR, CDR2 SFDVKD. The CDR3 covers 15 residues. V was cut by 0 bases and J by 3 bases, with 10 bases left in between. The DNA of the CDR3 is TGTGCCACCAGTGATTTGGGCGGACAGTACTATGGCTACACCTTC. Its translation is CATSDLGGQYYGYTF.

The chain couples TRBV7-9 to TRBJ2-5, with a possible D match to TRBD1 (6 bases). Trimming took off 4 bases at V and 1 base at J, with 10 bases between the two ends. This CDR3 spans 14 amino acids. The germline V gene has CDR1 SEHNR and CDR2 FQNEAQ (reference sequence). The CDR3 nucleotides read TGTGCCAGCAGCTCATCAGGGGTCCAAGAGACCCAGTACTTC. This encodes CASSSSGVQETQYF. Variable domain in full (rest from reference TRBV7-9 and TRBJ2-5): DTGVSQNPRHKITKRGQNVTFRCDPISEHNRLYWYRQTLGQGPEFLTYFQNEAQLEKSRLLSDRFSAERPKGSFSTLEIQRTEQGDSAMYLCASSSSGVQETQYFGPGTRLLVL.

This rearrangement joins TRBV19 to TRBJ2-3, with TRBD2 identical over 8 bases. Trimming at V came to 3 bases and at J to 4 bases, leaving 12 bases not matched to a gene. CDR3 length: 17 amino acids. Germline V gene lookup returns CDR1 LNHDA and CDR2 SQIVND (reference sequence). The CDR3 nucleotides read TGTGCCAGTAGTATGGCCTTGGCTAGCGGGTTGGCAGATACGCAGTATTTT. Translation gives CASSMALASGLADTQYF.

The rearrangement links TRBV12-3 or TRBV12-4 to TRBJ2-5; D might be TRBD2 (6 bases). This CDR3 is built from 14 residues. The V end lost 5 bases, the J end lost 1 base, and 11 bases lay between the germline ends. CDR3 residues: CASSREPSQETQYF. CDR3 coding DNA: TGTGCCAGCAGTCGGGAGCCCTCCCAAGAGACCCAGTACTTC.

This clonotype was counted between two and nine times. The rearrangement uses TRBV19 and TRBJ2-5; TRBD1 matches at 9 bases. Germline loops: CDR1 LNHDA, CDR2 SQIVND (reference sequence). This CDR3 region has 17 residues. Trimming took 5 bases from V and 0 from J; bases not matched to a gene: 10. In nucleotides, the CDR3 is TGTGCCAGTAGTTCTAATACAGGGGGCCTGTACCAAGAGACCCAGTACTTC. Protein sequence: CASSSNTGGLYQETQYF. Full variable domain (rest looked up from reference TRBV19 and TRBJ2-5): DGGITQSPKYLFRKEGQNVTLSCEQNLNHDAMYWYRQDPGQGLRLIYYSQIVNDFQKGDIAEGYSVSREKKESFPLTVTSAQKNPTAFYLCASSSNTGGLYQETQYFGPGTRLLVL.

The chain joins TRBV29-1 to TRBJ2-3, with 8 bases fitting TRBD2. Germline V gene data show CDR1 as SQVTM and CDR2 as ANQGSEA. The CDR3 is 14 residues long. J was trimmed by 2 bases and V by 1 base; bases with no gene match: 2. The CDR3 sequence: CSVEGSGDTDTQYF. As DNA, the CDR3 is TGCAGCGTTGAAGGTAGCGGGGACACAGATACGCAGTATTTT.